These T cell receptor beta chains were read from a single sample in a study of blood T cell repertoires in COVID-19. Profiled with immunoSEQ multiplex PCR; TCRdb holds only in-frame clones, not every one. The sample includes 100,000 or so clones, 85% to 90% of them seen just once. The sequenced sample consisted of peripheral blood. Receptors originate from a man between 50 and 59 years old with acute or convalescent COVID-19. Each CDR3 is given without its conserved first and last residue. A clone size is listed for some rows: how often the clone was seen (once, few, many), or a class if it is expanded.

CDR3 protein | CDR3 length | J gene | clone size | V gene
ASSRTNGRGNWGTEAF | 16 | TRBJ1-1 | few | TRBV5-6
RADLGGGGTGELF | 13 | TRBJ2-2 | NA | TRBV29-1
ASSRQGGDEKLF | 12 | TRBJ1-4 | once | TRBV19
ASSAREGYT | 9 | TRBJ1-2 | NA | TRBV9
AWSRDRVNQPQH | 12 | TRBJ1-5 | NA | TRBV30
ASSLFVYTGELF | 12 | TRBJ2-2 | NA | TRBV27
ASSQTERDGNQPQH | 14 | TRBJ1-5 | NA | TRBV23-1
ASSYSQGTHEQY | 12 | TRBJ2-7 | NA | TRBV6-5
ASSPWDRVNSPLH | 13 | TRBJ1-6 | NA | TRBV18
ASSDSGRYADTQY | 13 | TRBJ2-3 | NA | TRBV5-1
ASSIVGTDQPQH | 12 | TRBJ1-5 | NA | TRBV19
ASSWDSYQPQH | 11 | TRBJ1-5 | NA | TRBV6-5
ASSPTGGGVETQY | 13 | TRBJ2-5 | NA | TRBV19
ASSLAQGSTDTQY | 13 | TRBJ2-3 | NA | TRBV5-1
ASRDRAGGELF | 11 | TRBJ2-2 | NA | TRBV10-2
ASSPTGSYEQY | 11 | TRBJ2-7 | NA | TRBV5-6
ASSSERGKVTEAF | 13 | TRBJ1-1 | few | TRBV9
ASSLSGRADNEQF | 13 | TRBJ2-1 | NA | TRBV7-9
ASSDTGLYNSPLH | 13 | TRBJ1-6 | NA | TRBV2
ASSLRTGAYNEQF | 13 | TRBJ2-1 | NA | TRBV7-9
ASRLAGGRSSYNEQF | 15 | TRBJ2-1 | NA | TRBV5-1
ASSPNNSPLH | 10 | TRBJ1-6 | NA | TRBV6-5
ASSAGTSNEQF | 11 | TRBJ2-1 | few | TRBV19
ASSALSGYNSPLH | 13 | TRBJ1-6 | NA | TRBV6-4
ASSPPGLARTDTQY | 14 | TRBJ2-3 | NA | TRBV9
ASSTGQFLSYNEQF | 14 | TRBJ2-1 | NA | TRBV5-4
ATSDLGLADYNEQF | 14 | TRBJ2-1 | NA | TRBV24-1
ASSAGTGNQPQH | 12 | TRBJ1-5 | NA | TRBV9
ASSSPDWVAF | 10 | TRBJ1-1 | few | TRBV6-5
ASTHRDTGNTIY | 12 | TRBJ1-3 | once | TRBV9
ASSPGSFTDTQY | 12 | TRBJ2-3 | NA | TRBV19
ASSLGGQPQH | 10 | TRBJ1-5 | NA | TRBV12-3/TRBV12-4
ASSPDRGNYGYT | 12 | TRBJ1-2 | NA | TRBV19
ASRNRASNQPQH | 12 | TRBJ1-5 | NA | TRBV19
ASSYWGKNTEAF | 12 | TRBJ1-1 | NA | TRBV6-6
ASSDSSGRAFSPNEQF | 16 | TRBJ2-1 | NA | TRBV25-1
ASSAEAGANVLT | 12 | TRBJ2-6 | NA | TRBV6-4
SVRGTVNYEQY | 11 | TRBJ2-7 | NA | TRBV29-1
ASSLMDRENTEAF | 13 | TRBJ1-1 | NA | TRBV7-2
SAGGRAERT | 9 | TRBJ1-2 | NA | TRBV20-1
ASSLGGDQPQH | 11 | TRBJ1-5 | NA | TRBV7-3
ASSPFLEMRNQPQH | 14 | TRBJ1-5 | NA | TRBV7-2
ASSQVLQGSFEAF | 13 | TRBJ1-1 | NA | TRBV4-1
ASSQMARQGKETQY | 14 | TRBJ2-5 | NA | TRBV19
ASQLAGGVRNTEAF | 14 | TRBJ1-1 | NA | TRBV27
ASSQGGNTEAF | 11 | TRBJ1-1 | NA | TRBV28
ASGETGAGNTIY | 12 | TRBJ1-3 | once | TRBV25-1
ASSLRVDEQY | 10 | TRBJ2-7 | NA | TRBV5-6
ASSLLTSGGAYEQY | 14 | TRBJ2-7 | NA | TRBV5-4
ASSDVGGTGELF | 12 | TRBJ2-2 | NA | TRBV6-4
ASSTVRQGAWETQY | 14 | TRBJ2-5 | NA | TRBV19